This entry describes one TCR beta chain. The data were taken from a study of blood T cells in healthy people across ages. Then a second PCR, running about 6 to 12 cycles, was carried out with a sample-barcoded 5' primer and a J-beta primer mix. Every single cDNA molecule received a tag from a template-switch adaptor with 12 random nucleotides. A single record per CDR3 protein comes from TCRdb applying MiXCR to the 5' RACE reads. Altogether hundreds of thousands of distinct CDR3 sequences are present, more than 20% being singletons, with the ten largest covering roughly 10%. CDR1 is GTSNPN, CDR2 SVGIG, per germline (reference sequence). The CDR3 runs to 16 residues. Trimming took 3 bases from V and 8 from J, leaving 20 bases between them. Separately, the same data were catalogued under a study of T cells of mothers and their children. That source adds: When mothers and children were related, their normalized repertoire overlap, which was always slightly higher, did not differ significantly from that of unrelated pairs.

The receptor's source is a boy aged 10-17 years in good health. The V call is TRBV30, the J call TRBJ1-6, with a possible D match to TRBD1 (5 bases). The sample taken for sequencing was blood. DNA for the CDR3: TGTGCCTGGAGCTCCATGGGGCCGGACCAGGATTCACCCCTCCACTTT. Protein sequence: CAWSSMGPDQDSPLHF.